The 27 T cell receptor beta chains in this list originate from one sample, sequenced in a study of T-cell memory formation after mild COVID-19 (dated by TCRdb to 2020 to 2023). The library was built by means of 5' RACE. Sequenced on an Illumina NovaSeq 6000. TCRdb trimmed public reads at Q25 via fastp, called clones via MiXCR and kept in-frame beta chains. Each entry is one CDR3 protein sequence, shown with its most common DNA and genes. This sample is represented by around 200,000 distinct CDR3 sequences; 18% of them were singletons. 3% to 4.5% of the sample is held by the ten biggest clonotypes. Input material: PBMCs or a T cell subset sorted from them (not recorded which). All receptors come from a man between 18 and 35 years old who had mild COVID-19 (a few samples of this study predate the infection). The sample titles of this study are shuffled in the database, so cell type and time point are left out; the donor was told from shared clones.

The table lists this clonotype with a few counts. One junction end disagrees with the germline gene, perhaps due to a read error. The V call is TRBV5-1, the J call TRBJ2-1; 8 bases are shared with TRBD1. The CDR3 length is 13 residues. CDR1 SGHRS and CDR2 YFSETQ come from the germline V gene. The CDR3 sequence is CATRQGSDNEQFF. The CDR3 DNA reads TGCGCCACCAGACAGGGGAGTGACAACGAGCAGTTCTTC.

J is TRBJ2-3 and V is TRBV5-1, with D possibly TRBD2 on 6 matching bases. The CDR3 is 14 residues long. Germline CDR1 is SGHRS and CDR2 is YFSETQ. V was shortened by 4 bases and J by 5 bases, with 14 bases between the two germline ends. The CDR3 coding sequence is TGCGCCAGCAGCCAAAGCCGGAGGGGAGATACGCAGTATTTT. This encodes CASSQSRRGDTQYF.

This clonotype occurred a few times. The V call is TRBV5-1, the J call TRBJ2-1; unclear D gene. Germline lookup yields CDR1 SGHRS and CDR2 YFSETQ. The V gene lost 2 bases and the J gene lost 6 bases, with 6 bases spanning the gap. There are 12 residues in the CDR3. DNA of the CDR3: TGCGCCAGCAGCTTCTGGATCAATGAGCAGTTCTTC. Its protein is CASSFWINEQFF.

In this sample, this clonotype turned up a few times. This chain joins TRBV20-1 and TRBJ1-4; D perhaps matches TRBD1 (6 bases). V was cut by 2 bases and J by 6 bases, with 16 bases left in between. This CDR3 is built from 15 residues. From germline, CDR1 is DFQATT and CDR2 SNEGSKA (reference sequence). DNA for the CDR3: TGCAGTGCTAGACCCAGGACAGTGAATTATGAAAAACTGTTTTTT. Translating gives CSARPRTVNYEKLFF.

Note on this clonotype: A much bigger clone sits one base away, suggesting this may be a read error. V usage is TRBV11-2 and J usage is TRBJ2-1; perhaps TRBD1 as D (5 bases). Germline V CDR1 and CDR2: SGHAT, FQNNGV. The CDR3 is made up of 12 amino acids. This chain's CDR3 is CASGLGVEEQFF. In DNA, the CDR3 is TGTGCCAGCGGCTTAGGGGTAGAGGAGCAGTTCTTC.

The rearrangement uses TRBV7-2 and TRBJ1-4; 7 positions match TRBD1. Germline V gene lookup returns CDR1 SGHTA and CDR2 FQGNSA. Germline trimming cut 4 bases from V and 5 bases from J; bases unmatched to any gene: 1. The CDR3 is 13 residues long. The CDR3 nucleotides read TGTGCCAGCAGCTGGGGACAGAATGAAAAACTGTTTTTT. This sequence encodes CASSWGQNEKLFF.

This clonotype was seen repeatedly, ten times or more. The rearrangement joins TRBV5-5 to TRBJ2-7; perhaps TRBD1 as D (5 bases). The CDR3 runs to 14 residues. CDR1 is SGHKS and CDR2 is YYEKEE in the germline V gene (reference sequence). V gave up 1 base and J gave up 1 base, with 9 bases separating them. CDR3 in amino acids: CASSLQAGSYEQYF. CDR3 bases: TGTGCCAGCAGCTTGCAGGCAGGGTCCTACGAGCAGTACTTC.

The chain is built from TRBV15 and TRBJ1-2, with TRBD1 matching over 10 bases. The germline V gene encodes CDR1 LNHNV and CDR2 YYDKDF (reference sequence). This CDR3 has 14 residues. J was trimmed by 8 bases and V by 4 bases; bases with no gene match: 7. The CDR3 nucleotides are TGTGCCACCAGCACCCGACAGGGGGCCTGGGGCTACACCTTC. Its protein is CATSTRQGAWGYTF.

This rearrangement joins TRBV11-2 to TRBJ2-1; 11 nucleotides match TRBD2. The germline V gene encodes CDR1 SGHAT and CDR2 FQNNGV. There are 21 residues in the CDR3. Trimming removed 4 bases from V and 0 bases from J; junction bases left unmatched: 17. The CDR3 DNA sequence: TGTGCCAGCAGCTCCTACCGGCGGCTAGCGGGGGGCCCAAGCTCCTACAATGAGCAGTTCTTC. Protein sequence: CASSSYRRLAGGPSSYNEQFF.

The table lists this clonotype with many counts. CDR3 sequence: CASSSTGPETQYF. CDR3 coding DNA: TGCGCCAGCAGCTCGACAGGGCCGGAGACCCAGTACTTC. The gene calls are TRBV5-1 and TRBJ2-5; the match to TRBD1 covers 7 bases. This CDR3 is 13 amino acids long. V lost 3 bases and J lost 5; bases outside the gene matches: 4. CDR1 and CDR2 from the germline V gene are SGHRS and YFSETQ.

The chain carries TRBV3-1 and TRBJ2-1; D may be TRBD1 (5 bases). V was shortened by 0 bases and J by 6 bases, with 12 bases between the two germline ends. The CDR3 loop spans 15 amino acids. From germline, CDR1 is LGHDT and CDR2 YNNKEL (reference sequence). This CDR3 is CASSQEWGRVNEQFF. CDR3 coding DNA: TGTGCCAGCAGCCAAGAATGGGGCAGGGTCAATGAGCAGTTCTTC.

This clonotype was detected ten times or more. As DNA, the CDR3 is TGCAGTGCTTACCCCCCGGGGCTTGCCTACAATGAGCAGTTCTTC. Its protein is CSAYPPGLAYNEQFF. The V call is TRBV20-1, the J call TRBJ2-1, with D possibly called TRBD1 or TRBD2 (5 bases each). Germline CDR1 reads DFQATT; CDR2 reads SNEGSKA (reference sequence). V lost 5 bases to trimming and J lost 2 bases, with 16 bases between them. CDR3 length: 15 residues.

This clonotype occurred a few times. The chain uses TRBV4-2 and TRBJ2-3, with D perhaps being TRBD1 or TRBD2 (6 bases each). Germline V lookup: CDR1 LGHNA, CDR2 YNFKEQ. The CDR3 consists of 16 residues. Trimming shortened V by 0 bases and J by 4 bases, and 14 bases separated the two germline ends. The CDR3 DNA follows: TGTGCCAGCAGCCAAGATGTGAGGGGGGACCCAGATACGCAGTATTTT. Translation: CASSQDVRGDPDTQYF.

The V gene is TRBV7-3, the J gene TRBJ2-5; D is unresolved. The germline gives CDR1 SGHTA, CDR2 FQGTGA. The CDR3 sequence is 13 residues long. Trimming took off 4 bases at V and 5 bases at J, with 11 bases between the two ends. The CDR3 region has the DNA TGTGCCAGCAGCTCGGTCTCTCGGGAGACCCAGTACTTC. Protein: CASSSVSRETQYF.

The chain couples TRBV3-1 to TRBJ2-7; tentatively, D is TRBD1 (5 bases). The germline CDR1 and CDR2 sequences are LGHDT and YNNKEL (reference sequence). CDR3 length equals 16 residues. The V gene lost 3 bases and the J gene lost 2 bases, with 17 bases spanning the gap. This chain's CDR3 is CASSQGQGFKPYEQYF. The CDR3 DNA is TGTGCCAGCAGCCAGGGGCAGGGTTTCAAGCCCTACGAGCAGTACTTC.

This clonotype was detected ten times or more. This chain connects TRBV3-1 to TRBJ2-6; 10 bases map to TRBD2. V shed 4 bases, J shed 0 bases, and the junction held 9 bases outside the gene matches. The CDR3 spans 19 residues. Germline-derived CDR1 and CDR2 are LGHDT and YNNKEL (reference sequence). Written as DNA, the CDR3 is TGTGCCAGCAGCCGGAAGATTAGCGGGGGGTTCTCTGGGGCCAACGTCCTGACTTTC. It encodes CASSRKISGGFSGANVLTF.

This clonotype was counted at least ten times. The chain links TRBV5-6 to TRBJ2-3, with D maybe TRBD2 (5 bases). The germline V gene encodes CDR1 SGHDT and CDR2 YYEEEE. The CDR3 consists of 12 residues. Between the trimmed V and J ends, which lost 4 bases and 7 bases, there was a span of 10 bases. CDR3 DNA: TGTGCCAGCAGCGATCGGAGGTATACGCAGTATTTT. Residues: CASSDRRYTQYF.

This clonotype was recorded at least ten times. In DNA form, the CDR3 reads TGTGCCAGCAGTTCGTCACATCGGAAACTGTTTTTT. This sequence encodes CASSSSHRKLFF. This chain links TRBV28 with TRBJ1-4; D not certain. Trimming pared 4 bases from V and 11 bases from J, leaving 11 bases between. Germline V gene lookup returns CDR1 MDHEN and CDR2 SYDVKM. The CDR3 consists of 12 residues. The variable domain in full, completed from reference TRBV28 and TRBJ1-4, reads DVKVTQSSRYLVKRTGEKVFLECVQDMDHENMFWYRQDPGLGLRLIYFSYDVKMKEKGDIPEGYSVSREKKERFSLILESASTNQTSMYLCASSSSHRKLFFGSGTQLSVL.

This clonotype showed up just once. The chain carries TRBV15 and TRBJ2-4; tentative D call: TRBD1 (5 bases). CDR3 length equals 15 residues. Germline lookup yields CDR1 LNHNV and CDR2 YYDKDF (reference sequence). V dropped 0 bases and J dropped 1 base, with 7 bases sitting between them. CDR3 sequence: CATSRDSGAKNIQYF. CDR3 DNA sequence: TGTGCCACCAGCAGAGACTCAGGGGCCAAAAACATTCAGTACTTC.

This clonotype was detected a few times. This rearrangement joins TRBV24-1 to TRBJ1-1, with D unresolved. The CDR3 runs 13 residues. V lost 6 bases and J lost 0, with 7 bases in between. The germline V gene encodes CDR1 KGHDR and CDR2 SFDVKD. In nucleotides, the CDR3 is TGTGCCACCAGTCGGGAGGTGAACACTGAAGCTTTCTTT. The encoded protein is CATSREVNTEAFF.

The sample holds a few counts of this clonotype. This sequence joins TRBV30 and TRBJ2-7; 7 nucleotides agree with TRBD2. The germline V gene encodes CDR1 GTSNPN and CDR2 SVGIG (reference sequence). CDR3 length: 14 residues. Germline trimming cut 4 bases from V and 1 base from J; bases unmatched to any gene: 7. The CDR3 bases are TGTGCCTGGAAACGGAGCGGGGTTTCCTACGAGCAGTACTTC. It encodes CAWKRSGVSYEQYF.

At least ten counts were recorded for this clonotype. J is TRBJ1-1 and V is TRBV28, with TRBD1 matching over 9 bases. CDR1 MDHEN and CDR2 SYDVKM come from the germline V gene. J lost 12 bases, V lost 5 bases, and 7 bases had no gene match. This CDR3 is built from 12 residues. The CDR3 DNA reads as TGTGCCAGCAGTGGACCCGGGACAGGGTCTTTCTTT. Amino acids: CASSGPGTGSFF.

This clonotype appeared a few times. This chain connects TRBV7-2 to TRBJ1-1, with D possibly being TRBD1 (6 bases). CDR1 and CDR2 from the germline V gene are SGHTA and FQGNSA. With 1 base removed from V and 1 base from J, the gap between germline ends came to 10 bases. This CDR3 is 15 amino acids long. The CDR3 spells CASSLGPRGNTEAFF. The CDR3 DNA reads TGTGCCAGCAGCTTAGGGCCCAGGGGGAACACTGAAGCTTTCTTT.

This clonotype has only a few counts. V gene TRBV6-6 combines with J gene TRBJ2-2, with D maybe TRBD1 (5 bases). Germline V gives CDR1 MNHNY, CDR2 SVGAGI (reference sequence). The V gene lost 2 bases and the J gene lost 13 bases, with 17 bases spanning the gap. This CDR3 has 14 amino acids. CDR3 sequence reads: CASSYRQPDQLLFF. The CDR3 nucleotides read TGTGCCAGCAGTTACAGACAGCCTGACCAGCTGCTGTTTTTT.

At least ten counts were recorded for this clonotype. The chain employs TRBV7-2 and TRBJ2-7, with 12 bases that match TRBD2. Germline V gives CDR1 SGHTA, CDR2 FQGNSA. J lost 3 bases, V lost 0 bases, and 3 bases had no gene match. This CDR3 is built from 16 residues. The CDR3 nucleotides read TGTGCCAGCAGCTTAGCCGCTAGCGGGGGGGACTACGAGCAGTACTTC. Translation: CASSLAASGGDYEQYF.

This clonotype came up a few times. CDR3 DNA: TGTGCCAGCAGCTTAGCGGGGGAGTCTTCACCCCTCCACTTT. Amino acids: CASSLAGESSPLHF. The rearrangement uses TRBV7-8 and TRBJ1-6, with D possibly TRBD1 on 5 matching bases. V lost 0 bases and J 9 bases, leaving 9 bases between the germline ends. This CDR3 comprises 14 residues. Germline V gives CDR1 SGHVS, CDR2 FQNEAQ.

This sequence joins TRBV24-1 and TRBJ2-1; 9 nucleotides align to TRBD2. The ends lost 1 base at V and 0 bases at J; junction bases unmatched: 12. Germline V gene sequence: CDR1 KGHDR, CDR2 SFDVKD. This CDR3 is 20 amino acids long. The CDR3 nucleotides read TGTGCCACCAGTGATTTCGGAACTAGCGGGCAATCGAGCTCCTACAATGAGCAGTTCTTC. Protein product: CATSDFGTSGQSSSYNEQFF.